The present entry profiles one TCR beta chain with its context. Its antigen specificity is not known. Per-nucleotide qualities are absent, and no much larger clonotype sits a single base away. Inclusive of the bounding cysteine and phenylalanine, the CDR3 is 16 residues long. Here the CDR3 DNA is all that survives: 48 bases in frame from base 1. The germline V gene gives CDR1 as SGHDT and CDR2 as YYEEEE. V is trimmed back by 4 bases and J by 8 bases, and the junction contains 13 bases that no gene match accounts for. This record belongs to a study of TIL therapy for anti-PD-1-resistant metastatic lung cancer (dated by TCRdb to the early 2020s). As for the study more broadly: Enrolled patients had a median age of 54 years (range roughly 35-85) and a median tumor PD-L1 proportion score of around 5.9%. A median non-synonymous tumor mutation burden of under 1.9 mutations per megabase was determined across the cohort by whole-exome sequencing. Tumor and peripheral blood T cell receptor beta sequencing was used to track clonotypes across tumor, expanded TIL product and serial blood samples. Most of the cohort had lung adenocarcinoma, including a few EGFR-mutant tumors and two ALK-rearranged tumors, and half of the patients were either current or former smokers. General findings and caveats noted by the study authors: The cohort was highly selected, including more treatment-naive, never-smoker and oncogene-addicted patients than is typical, which limits generalizability. The study protocol defined all tumor marker inferences as exploratory. Clonal turnover during TIL culture was high, and many clones enriched in the product were not detected in the baseline tumor, suggesting clonal contraction rather than faithful expansion. Higher clonality and lower diversity were observed in expanded TIL cultures than in baseline intratumoral T cells (median clonality approximately 6.4% vs 31%, p < 0.0001).

TCR beta CDR3 regions were amplified from genomic DNA with the immunoSEQ v3 hsTCRB kit using bias-controlled multiplex PCR. The TCR libraries were sequenced on an Illumina NextSeq 500 to about 2.1 million read pairs for survey level or roughly 4.5-6.5 million read pairs for deep level. The authors processed their data as follows. The immunoSEQ Analyzer software assigned V, D and J genes, filtered out non-productive sequences, and reported clonality. Repertoires were compared using productive Simpson clonality and Morisita overlap index of productive TRB rearrangements between infused TIL and blood. In its TCRdb copy, this immuneACCESS table keeps in-frame sequences only and misses some clones. Where compared with another copy, unresolved V genes explain less than half of these, and the others have no known cause. V, J and clone size reflect that table, while D and trimming were determined from the DNA. In all, the sample holds about 48,000 clones, and over 65% of those were seen once. The ten largest clones capture roughly 5.6% of the sample.

This specimen's time point label, per the study, means: pre-treatment sample, taken before nivolumab and TIL therapy. The baseline tumor samples, taken from the same resection that was used to grow TIL, were excised metastases, most often pleural nodules or supraclavicular lymph nodes. Tumors were harvested before any PD-1/PD-L1 blockade; patients then received nivolumab, and those progressing received lymphodepletion, expanded TIL infusion and IL-2. Adults with stage 4 NSCLC were enrolled in a dual-center phase I trial from October 2017 to January 2020. Samples were obtained from a single-arm, open-label phase I trial in which tumor-infiltrating lymphocyte therapy with nivolumab was evaluated in advanced non-small cell lung cancer. Portions of each resected tumor were snap-frozen in liquid nitrogen and stored at -80 °C. Tumor regions of interest were selected on H&E sections using laser-capture macrodissection, ground into around 15 mg aliquots, and extracted using Qiagen Allprep kits.

The chain uses TRBV5-6 and TRBJ1-3, and TRBD1 matches 9 of the central bases. This TCR was recovered from a person aged 25 to 85 with non-small cell lung cancer. Sequenced here: tumor tissue, sampled at baseline. CDR3 protein: CASSVLVGQGVDTIYF. The DNA sequence follows: TGTGCCAGCAGCGTACTGGTGGGACAGGGCGTAGACACCATATATTTT.